This TCR beta chain was profiled in a study of CD8 T cells in Susac syndrome. RNA totalling roughly 0.45 to 1 ug underwent reverse transcription with random hexamers. An immunoSEQ multiplex PCR generated amplified TCR beta CDR3 products spanning 54 Vbeta and 13 Jbeta. TCRdb analysed the immunoSEQ multiplex PCR reads with MiXCR anew, one entry per CDR3 protein. This table has around 190,000 distinct CDR3 sequences, 85% to 95% appearing once. The sample consisted of CD4+ T cells from PBMCs. The TCR sequence derives from a human donor with Susac syndrome.

The CDR3 reads CASSLGAGGFKRQYF. The CDR3 DNA follows: TGTGCCAGCAGCTTAGGAGCGGGGGGATTCAAGCGGCAGTACTTC. The chain couples TRBV11-2 to TRBJ2-7, with 9 bases identical to TRBD2. The germline CDR1 and CDR2 sequences are SGHAT and FQNNGV. The junction had 10 bases not matched to a gene; V was cut back by 1 base and J by 9 bases. The CDR3 consists of 15 residues.